This T cell receptor beta chain comes out of a study of cytotoxic CD8 clonotypes in ibrutinib-treated CLL. General study findings and limits: Clonality increased with ibrutinib response but returned toward baseline at progression.

Sequencing used immunoSEQ multiplex PCR; TCRdb keeps in-frame clones, though not all of them. The table shows about 26,000 clones, with roughly 85% occurring only once. Concerning this clone itself: No antigen is known for it.

This clonotype originated in a human donor with chronic lymphocytic leukemia. The sample was PBMCs, taken after 24 months of ibrutinib treatment.

The CDR3 loop reads CASSPTALKGTARKLDTQYF. The CDR3 DNA follows: TGCGCCAGCAGCCCCACTGCCCTAAAAGGGACCGCCCGAAAACTGGATACGCAGTATTTT. The V gene is TRBV4-1, the J gene TRBJ2-3; perhaps D is TRBD1 or TRBD2 (5 bases each). The CDR3 is 20 amino acids. CDR1 MGHRA and CDR2 YSYEKL come from the germline V gene. V lost 4 bases to trimming and J lost 6 bases, with 32 bases between them.